This TCR beta chain stems from a study of tumor and adjacent non-tumor tissue in lung cancer. Study outcomes and limitations: Top 100 clones took a larger repertoire share in normal lung.

With 4 bases clipped from V and 6 bases from J, the junction kept 16 bases outside the gene matches. This CDR3 region has 18 residues. CDR1 SGHNT and CDR2 YYREEE come from the germline V gene (reference sequence). The library came from three nested PCR rounds adapted from ARM-PCR protocols. TCRdb reprocessed the multiplex PCR reads with MiXCR, giving one entry per CDR3 protein. The sample shows more than 85,000 distinct CDR3 sequences, under 90% of them seen only once. No cell sorting was done before RNA was extracted from the tissue. On this clonotype itself: Its antigen is unknown.

Specimen: lung tumor tissue. The sequence derives from a man between 65 and 85 years old with non-small cell lung cancer. The V and J genes are TRBV5-4 and TRBJ2-2; 9 bases match TRBD1. The CDR3 loop reads CASSPPGQGLMDAGELFF. The CDR3 nucleotides read TGTGCCAGCAGCCCGCCGGGACAGGGTTTGATGGACGCCGGGGAGCTGTTTTTT.